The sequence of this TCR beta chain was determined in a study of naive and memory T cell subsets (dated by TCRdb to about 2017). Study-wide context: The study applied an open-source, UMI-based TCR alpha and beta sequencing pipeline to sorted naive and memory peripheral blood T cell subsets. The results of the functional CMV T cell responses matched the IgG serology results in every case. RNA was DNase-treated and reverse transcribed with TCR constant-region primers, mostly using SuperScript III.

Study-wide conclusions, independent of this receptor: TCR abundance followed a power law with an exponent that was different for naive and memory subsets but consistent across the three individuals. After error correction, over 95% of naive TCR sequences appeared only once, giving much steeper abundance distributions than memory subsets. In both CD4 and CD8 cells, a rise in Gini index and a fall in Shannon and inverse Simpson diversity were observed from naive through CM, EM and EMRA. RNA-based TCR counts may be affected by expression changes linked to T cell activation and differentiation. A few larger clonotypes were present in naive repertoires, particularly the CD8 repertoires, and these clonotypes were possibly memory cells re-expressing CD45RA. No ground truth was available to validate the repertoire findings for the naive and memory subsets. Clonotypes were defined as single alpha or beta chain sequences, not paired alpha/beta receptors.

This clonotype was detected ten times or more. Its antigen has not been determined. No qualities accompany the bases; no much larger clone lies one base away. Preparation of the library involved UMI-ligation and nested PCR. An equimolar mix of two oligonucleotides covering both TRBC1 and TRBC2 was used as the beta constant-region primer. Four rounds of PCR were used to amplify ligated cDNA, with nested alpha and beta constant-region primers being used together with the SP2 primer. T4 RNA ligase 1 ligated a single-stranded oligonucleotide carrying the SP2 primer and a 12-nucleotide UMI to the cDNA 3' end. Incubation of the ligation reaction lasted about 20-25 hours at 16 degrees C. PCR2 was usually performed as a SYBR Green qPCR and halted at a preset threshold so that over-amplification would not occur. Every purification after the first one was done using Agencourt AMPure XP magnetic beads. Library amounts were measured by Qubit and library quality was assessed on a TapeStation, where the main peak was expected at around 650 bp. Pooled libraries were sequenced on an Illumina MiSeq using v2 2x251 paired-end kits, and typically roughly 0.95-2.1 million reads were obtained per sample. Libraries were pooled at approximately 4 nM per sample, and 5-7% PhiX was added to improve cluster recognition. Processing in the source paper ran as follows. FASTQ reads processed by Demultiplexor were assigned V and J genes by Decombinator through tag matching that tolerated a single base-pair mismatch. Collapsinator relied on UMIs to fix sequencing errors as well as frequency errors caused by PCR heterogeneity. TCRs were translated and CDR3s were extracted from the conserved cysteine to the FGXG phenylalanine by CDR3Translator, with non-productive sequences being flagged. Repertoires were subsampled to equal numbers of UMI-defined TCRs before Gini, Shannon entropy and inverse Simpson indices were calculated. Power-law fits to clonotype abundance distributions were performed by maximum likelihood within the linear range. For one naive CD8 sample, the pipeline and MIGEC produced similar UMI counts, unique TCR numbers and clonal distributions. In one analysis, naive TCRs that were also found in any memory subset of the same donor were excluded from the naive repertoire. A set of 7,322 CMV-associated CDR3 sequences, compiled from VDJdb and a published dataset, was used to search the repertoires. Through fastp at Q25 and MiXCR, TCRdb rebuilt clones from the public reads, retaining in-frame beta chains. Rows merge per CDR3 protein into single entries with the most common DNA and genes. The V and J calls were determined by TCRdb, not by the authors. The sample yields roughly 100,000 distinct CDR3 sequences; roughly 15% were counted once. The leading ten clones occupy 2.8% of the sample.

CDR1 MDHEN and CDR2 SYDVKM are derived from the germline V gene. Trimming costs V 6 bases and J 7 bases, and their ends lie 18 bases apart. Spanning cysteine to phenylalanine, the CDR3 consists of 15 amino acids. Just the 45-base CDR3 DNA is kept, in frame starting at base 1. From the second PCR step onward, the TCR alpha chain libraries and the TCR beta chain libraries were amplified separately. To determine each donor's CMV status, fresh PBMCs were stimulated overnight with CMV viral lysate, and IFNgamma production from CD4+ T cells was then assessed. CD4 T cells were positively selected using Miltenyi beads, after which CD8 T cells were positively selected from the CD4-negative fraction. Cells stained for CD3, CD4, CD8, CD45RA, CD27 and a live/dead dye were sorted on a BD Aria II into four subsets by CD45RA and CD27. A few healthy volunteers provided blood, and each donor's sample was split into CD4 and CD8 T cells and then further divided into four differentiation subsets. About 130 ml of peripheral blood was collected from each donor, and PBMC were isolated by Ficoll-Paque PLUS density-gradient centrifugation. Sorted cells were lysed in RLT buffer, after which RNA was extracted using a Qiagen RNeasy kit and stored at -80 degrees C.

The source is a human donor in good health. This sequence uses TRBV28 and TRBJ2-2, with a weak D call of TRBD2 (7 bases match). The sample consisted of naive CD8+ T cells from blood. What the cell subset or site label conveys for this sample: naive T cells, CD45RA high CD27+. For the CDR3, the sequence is CASSFGGQDGGELFF. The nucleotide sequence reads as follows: TGTGCCAGCAGCTTCGGGGGGCAGGATGGCGGGGAGCTGTTTTTT.